The next 2 T cell receptor beta chains were all read from a single sample in a study of T cell repertoires in cytomegalovirus infection. No antigen has been assigned to these receptors. Via MiXCR, TCRdb re-called the reads, giving one row per CDR3 protein. The table lists some 800,000 distinct CDR3 sequences, roughly 29% of them singletons, with less than 15% in the top ten. Sequences were derived from cultured CD8+ T cells from PBMCs, sampled from culture after CMV antigen stimulation. These receptor sequences come from a human donor in good health (CMV status not recorded). Some clones in this sample may be carry-over from other donors' samples.

A single count supports this clonotype. Just one base apart from a much larger clone, this may be a read error. This chain links TRBV7-2 with TRBJ1-2; no reliable D call. The germline CDR1 and CDR2 sequences are SGHTA and FQGNSA. Between the trimmed V and J ends, which lost 0 bases and 10 bases, there was a span of 18 bases. The length of the CDR3 is 15 residues. CDR3 protein: CASSLAVGLDSFYTF. DNA for the CDR3: TGTGCCAGCAGCTTAGCTGTGGGATTAGATTCCTTCTACACCTTC. Together with reference TRBV7-2 and TRBJ1-2, the CDR3 gives the full variable domain: GAGVSQSPSNKVTEKGKDVELRCDPISGHTALYWYRQSLGQGLEFLIYFQGNSAPDKSGLPSDRFSAERTGGSVSTLTIQRTQQEDSAVYLCASSLAVGLDSFYTFGSGTRLTVV.

The J gene is TRBJ2-1, the V gene TRBV7-9; 11 bases match TRBD2. Germline assignment: CDR1 SEHNR and CDR2 FQNEAQ (reference sequence). The CDR3 consists of 14 residues. V was pared by 5 bases and J by 9 bases, with 6 bases of the junction left unmatched. CDR3 in DNA: TGTGCCAGCAGCCTTAGCGGGGGGGCCATTGAGCAGTTCTTC. The encoded protein is CASSLSGGAIEQFF. Full variable domain (rest looked up from reference TRBV7-9 and TRBJ2-1): DTGVSQNPRHKITKRGQNVTFRCDPISEHNRLYWYRQTLGQGPEFLTYFQNEAQLEKSRLLSDRFSAERPKGSFSTLEIQRTEQGDSAMYLCASSLSGGAIEQFFGPGTRLTVL.